This paragraph covers one T cell receptor (beta chain) sequence. Its antigen is not yet known. Base qualities are missing; no much larger clone stands one base away. The cohort consisted of fewer than 700 healthy bone marrow donors. At the time of sampling, all cohort members were nominally healthy, though unrecorded immune exposures were likely present. The donor was CMV seronegative and was included in the group of several hundred seronegative cohort members. A peripheral blood sample was collected from each donor, and TCR beta sequencing was performed on peripheral blood mononuclear cells. Genomic DNA was extracted from the blood cell samples with the Qiagen DNeasy Blood Extraction Kit. The sample comes from a study of cytomegalovirus exposure and HLA in healthy donors (dated by TCRdb to between 2016 and 2019). Regarding the study in general: An earlier analysis of approximately 640 of the donors reported roughly 270 Gb of sequence data and 100 million to 140 million unique TCR beta sequences from 150 million to 200 million T cells. An earlier analysis of 587 of the donors used high-throughput TCR beta sequencing to judge whether each TCR beta V gene segment behaved as functional or pseudogenic. Typing coverage differed by locus: A, B, C, DRB1 and DQB1 were typed in about 629-640 donors, DQA1 in about 500, DPA1 in roughly 590, and DPB1 in about 450. On average, roughly 250,000 unique TCR beta nucleotide sequences were sequenced per donor among 398 genotyped donors of the cohort, with 15% to 20% of those sequences being non-productive. HLA typing covered class I and class II loci at four-digit resolution. A later analysis re-analyzed previously published TCR beta repertoires from 666 donors and added high-resolution HLA genotyping to study TCR occurrence patterns. Donor age, sex, ethnicity and CMV serostatus were compiled alongside the repertoire data. High-throughput TCR immunosequencing, statistical association of individual TCRs with disease status, and machine learning were combined to predict cytomegalovirus infection status. An early release that covered about 600 HLA-typed donors contained approximately 300 gigabases of sequencing data and tens of millions of unique TCR sequences. About 5 DR-DQ haplotypes were handled as single units for association and clustering, since linkage in the cohort was strong. Rather than using new phenotypic data, the later analysis identified candidate immune exposures from TCR beta sequences and from how often those sequences occurred across donors. Every repertoire in the discovery cohort had been generated on one and the same sequencing platform. The study profiled the T cell repertoires of about 640 subjects by immunosequencing and related them to cytomegalovirus serostatus. A later genetic analysis used genome-wide SNP genotypes for about three fifths of the 666 donors, treating that subset as a discovery cohort. The genetic ancestry cluster associated with self-reported Caucasian donors included approximately 85% of the roughly 400 genotyped donors. In addition to the first cohort of 666 subjects, a separate validation cohort of approximately 110 different subjects was used. The aim of the study was to test whether cataloging public T cell receptors could identify signatures of past pathogen exposure. Study-level results and caveats: A further reported finding was that TCR beta sequences accurately predicted the HLA-A and HLA-B alleles for most subjects in the first cohort. An association between a missense DCLRE1C variant and V-gene and J-gene trimming of TCR beta chains was found in a later genetic analysis and replicated in an independent cohort. Linkage disequilibrium might explain the correlated functional status among segregating V segments, but an unknown experimental factor could not be ruled out. Several of the top co-occurrence clusters appeared to be linked to parvovirus B19, influenza, CMV and Epstein-Barr virus, according to a later analysis. The 87-base-pair reads could not distinguish some IMGT-functional V segments, including TRBV6-2 and TRBV6-3, so those segments were excluded. An earlier analysis of 587 of the donors showed that most TCR beta V segments appeared in productive rearrangements either about 87% or about 30% of the time, which broadly matched IMGT annotations. Seventeen rarely observed V segments, including chromosome 9 orphons, were excluded from the earlier analysis of about 600 of the donors because counts were too low. Compared with the approximately 720-donor mean, donors in an Asian-associated ancestry cluster had fewer N-insertions in productive TCRs, according to a later genetic analysis. Most TCR sequences were observed very rarely across donors, whereas some public TCRs were present in many individuals. In a later analysis, most CMV-associated TCR beta chains were found to appear HLA-restricted, with HLA associations seemingly driven largely by CMV exposure. Sequencing depth was assumed to be roughly uniform across donors in the presence/absence analyses, though that assumption may not hold. The cohort was sequenced for TCR beta chains only, and without alpha or paired-chain data the features that could be detected were limited. In the study, some 160 TCR beta chains were listed as associated with cytomegalovirus. In both the original and validation cohorts, the classifier was reported to diagnose cytomegalovirus status with high specificity and sensitivity. The only immune exposure information available for the cohort was CMV serostatus. The authors suggested that the approach could potentially be generalized to other disease states and immunological phenotypes. Strong co-occurrence of HLA alleles, especially DR and DQ, made assigning TCR associations to individual alleles difficult. A later analysis found that HLA-associated TCR beta chains were more clonally expanded and had lower generation probabilities than equally common non-associated chains. In a later analysis, the rate of TCR association differed among HLA loci, with DRB1 alleles having the most associated TCRs and HLA-C alleles having the fewest. The sequencing pipeline was judged likely to have produced a cluster of highly shared sequence variants as a technical artifact. Because HLA typing was unavailable for some donors at each locus, only the typed subset was used in association tests. In vitro tests confirmed that a few of the cytomegalovirus-associated TCR beta chains recognize cytomegalovirus antigens. Specific HLA alleles were associated with about 17,000 TCR beta sequences at a false discovery rate of 0.05 in a later analysis.

Library preparation used the immunoSEQ multiplex PCR assay. For the multiplex PCR, a mixture combining 60 forward primers for TCR Vbeta segments and 13 reverse primers for TCR Jbeta segments was used. A multiplex PCR assay on genomic DNA amplified the CDR3 region of rearranged TCR beta genes. The Illumina HiSeq System was used to sequence the amplified TCR beta libraries as 87-base-pair reads. As for the authors' bioinformatics: A later analysis counted tens of millions of unique TCR beta chains across the 690 or so repertoires, and around 12 million of these chains were shared by at least two donors. Raw reads were error-corrected and collapsed into unique sequences with a nearest-neighbor algorithm that merged closely related sequences to remove PCR and sequencing errors. Alignment of CDR3 sequences to IMGT reference sequences was used to assign V, D and J gene segments. For a sequence to be retained, a match of at least six nucleotides was required to both a V gene segment and a J gene segment. Rearrangements were classified as productive when the CDR3 lacked stop codons and remained in frame with V and J, and all other rearrangements were classified as non-productive. CDR3 was defined according to IMGT convention as the region running from the second conserved V-encoded cysteine to the conserved J-encoded phenylalanine. The earlier analysis of about 640 of the donors excluded any sequence lacking an unambiguous match to a single V gene segment. In an earlier analysis of some 590 of the donors, a V segment was called functional when productive rearrangements were above 56.7%, and segregating when the standard deviation between donors exceeded 5%. A statistical classification framework was built to diagnose cytomegalovirus status from the catalog of TCR beta chain sequences. V and J gene assignment, in a later analysis, came from comparing TCR nucleotide sequences with IMGT/GENE-DB human TR gene sequences. In a later analysis, CDR3 sequences and most-parsimonious VDJ recombination scenarios were assigned using the TCRdist pipeline. In a later analysis, each TCR beta chain was defined by its CDR3 amino acid sequence together with its V-gene family, and reads without a unique V-gene family were excluded. In a later analysis, approximately 590 highly shared, low-generation-probability nucleotide sequences were removed to address suspected cross-contamination and a sequencing artifact. A later analysis calculated a clonal expansion index for each public chain from normalized within-repertoire ranks of inferred template counts. In a later analysis, generation probabilities were computed with a VDJ recombination model fitted to out-of-frame rearrangements, and the resulting probabilities were checked against IGoR. A later analysis scored TCR-TCR, TCR-HLA and TCR-CMV co-occurrence with hypergeometric tests, applying a repertoire-size bias correction to TCR pairs. False discovery rates were estimated in a later analysis by permuting HLA or CMV assignments 20 times. In a later analysis, co-occurring TCRs were grouped using DBSCAN, with TCRdist sequence similarity added in when clustering inside HLA-allele-positive subsets. Repertoires with fewer than 30,000 or more than 120,000 public chains were left out of co-occurrence clustering, as were about 5 repertoires with anomalous nucleotide sharing. Entries here come from immuneACCESS through TCRdb and include only in-frame sequences with V and J called. Some clones fail to appear in such tables; in the studies checked, an unresolved V gene covers under half of the shortfall, and the cause of the remainder is unknown. From that table come the V and J calls and clone size; the DNA was used to work out D and trimming. This sample gives under 200,000 clones in total; roughly four fifths of them show up just once. Of the sample, 1.2% to 1.5% falls within the top ten clones.

As encoded in the germline V gene, CDR1 is SGHVS while CDR2 is FNYEAQ. The CDR3 holds 17 amino acids from the cysteine to the phenylalanine. Kept here is only the CDR3 DNA, which spans 51 bases and is read in frame from base 1. The germline V and J ends show losses of 4 bases and 5 bases respectively, and no gene match explains 10 bases of the junction. The chain links TRBV7-6 with TRBJ2-7, and 14 junctional nucleotides match TRBD2. Sequencing was carried out using PBMCs. The TCR comes from a man between 60 and 75 years old in good health and CMV-seronegative. CDR3 sequence: CASSSGTSGSIQHEQYF. The DNA sequence is given as TGTGCCAGCAGCTCTGGGACTAGCGGGAGTATACAACACGAGCAGTACTTC.